Below are 5 T cell receptor beta chains sequenced from a single sample in a study of blood T cell repertoires in COVID-19. Data came from immunoSEQ multiplex PCR; TCRdb stores just in-frame clones and leaves some out. In the table there are roughly 250,000 clones, around 85% of which are singletons. The sequenced material came from peripheral blood. All receptors come from a woman older than 75 with acute or convalescent COVID-19.

This clone has more than one count but fewer than ten. The chain carries TRBV7-9 and TRBJ2-1, with 10 nucleotides matching TRBD1. CDR1 is SEHNR, CDR2 FQNEAQ, per germline (reference sequence). The length of the CDR3 is 17 residues. V shed 4 bases and J 8 bases; nucleotides not matched to a gene: 14. The CDR3 DNA follows: TGTGCCAGCAGCTCCTCCCGCGCCGGGACAGGGGCCGATGAGCAGTTCTTC. Translation: CASSSSRAGTGADEQFF.

The chain is built from TRBV4-2 and TRBJ2-4; TRBD2 matches 12 bases. V lost 3 bases to trimming and J lost 14 bases; unmatched junction nucleotides: 11. Per the germline V gene, CDR1 is LGHNA and CDR2 is YNFKEQ. CDR3 length: 15 residues. CDR3 coding DNA: TGTGCCAGCAGCCAGACTAGCGGGGGCCACCCGGCGGAGTACTTC. This gives the protein CASSQTSGGHPAEYF.

The chain is built from TRBV7-9 and TRBJ2-3; 7 nucleotides align to TRBD1. CDR3 length equals 14 residues. V gave up 5 bases and J gave up 4 bases; unmatched junction bases: 6. Germline-derived CDR1 and CDR2 are SEHNR and FQNEAQ (reference sequence). CDR3 residues: CASSLRQGSDTQYF. The CDR3 DNA follows: TGTGCCAGCAGCCTTAGACAGGGATCAGATACGCAGTATTTT.

V usage is TRBV27 and J usage is TRBJ1-6; D gene ambiguous. CDR1 MNHEY and CDR2 SMNVEV come from the germline V gene (reference sequence). V was cut by 3 bases and J by 10 bases, with 10 bases left in between. The CDR3 extends over 13 amino acids. CDR3 loop: CASSFGVQSPLHF. The CDR3 nucleotides read TGTGCCAGCAGTTTCGGGGTACAGTCACCCCTCCACTTT.

DNA of the CDR3: TGTGCCAGCAGCCAAACCTGGGACTCCATCGGGGGCTACACCTTC. Translated, it gives CASSQTWDSIGGYTF. The V and J genes are TRBV9 and TRBJ1-2; TRBD1 is a possible D gene (5 bases). The CDR3 is made up of 15 amino acids. From germline, CDR1 is SGDLS and CDR2 YYNGEE. Trimming shortened V by 4 bases and J by 8 bases, and 21 bases separated the two germline ends.